This T cell receptor (beta chain) was identified during a study of T cell responses to AZD1222 COVID-19 vaccine. Study-wide results and limits: There were mostly white British donors and more females than males, and clonal diversity was possibly underestimated.

Points on this clone: What it binds is unknown.

Produced via immunoSEQ multiplex PCR; TCRdb's table is partial and in-frame only. The table shows 95,000 to 110,000 clones, with around 92% occurring only once. Here the sequenced sample was peripheral blood, taken on day 0 of AZD1222 vaccination. This TCR was recovered from an adult in good health.

CDR3 in DNA: TGTGCCAGCAGCTTCAGGGCTAGTGGGACGGGATCCTACGAGCAGTACTTC. This gives the protein CASSFRASGTGSYEQYF. This chain joins TRBV7-9 and TRBJ2-7, with D perhaps being TRBD1 or TRBD2 (5 bases each). V was shortened by 3 bases and J by 1 base, with 19 bases between the two germline ends. Germline V gene data show CDR1 as SEHNR and CDR2 as FQNEAQ (reference sequence). CDR3 length: 17 residues.